This TCR beta chain was sequenced in a study of T-cell memory formation after mild COVID-19. In the study overall: Clusters were largely donor specific. Broader study findings: Pre-infection memory contained some responding clones, which suggested that cross-reactive memory had joined. Clones that contracted from day 15 to 85 had balanced CD4/CD8; later expanders were CD4+ biased. Confirmation was lacking for SARS-CoV-2 specificity of second-wave clones that peaked on day 37.

V lost 0 bases to trimming and J lost 3 bases; unmatched junction nucleotides: 9. The CDR3 length is 17 residues. Looked up from germline, CDR1 is LNHNV and CDR2 is YYDKDF (reference sequence). TCRdb called the 5' RACE reads again in MiXCR, with one record for every CDR3 protein. The sample yields fewer than 600,000 distinct CDR3 sequences, about 22% seen once. This clonotype was seen a few times. Antigen: not known. The genes are TRBV15 and TRBJ2-7, with 9 bases lining up with TRBD2. This clonotype was sampled from an adult woman who had mild COVID-19 (a few samples of this study predate the infection). Cell type and time point are not known. The sample consisted of PBMCs or a T cell subset sorted from them (not recorded which). CDR3 DNA sequence: TGTGCCACCAGCAGAGATTTGGGCGGGGGGGGCTTCTACGAGCAGTACTTC. Amino acids: CATSRDLGGGGFYEQYF.